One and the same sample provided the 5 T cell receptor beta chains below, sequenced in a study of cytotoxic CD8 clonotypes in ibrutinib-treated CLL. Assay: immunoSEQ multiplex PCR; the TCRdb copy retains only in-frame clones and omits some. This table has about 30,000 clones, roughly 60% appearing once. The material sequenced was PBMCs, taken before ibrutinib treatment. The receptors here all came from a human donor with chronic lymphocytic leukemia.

The CDR3 here is CASSLARWQGNTEAFF. CDR3 DNA: TGTGCCAGCAGCTTAGCGCGCTGGCAGGGGAACACTGAAGCTTTCTTT. The V gene is TRBV7-9, the J gene TRBJ1-1; the D gene is possibly TRBD1 (5 bases). The V and J ends lost 0 bases and 1 base respectively, with 12 bases between them. The CDR3 runs 16 residues. Germline loops: CDR1 SEHNR, CDR2 FQNEAQ (reference sequence).

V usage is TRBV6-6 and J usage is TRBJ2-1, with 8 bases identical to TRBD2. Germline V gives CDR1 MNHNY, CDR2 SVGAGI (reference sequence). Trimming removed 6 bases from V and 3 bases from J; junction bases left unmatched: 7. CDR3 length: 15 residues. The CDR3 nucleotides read TGTGCCAGCAGCCCGGGGACTAGTAACTACAATGAGCAGTTCTTC. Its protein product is CASSPGTSNYNEQFF.

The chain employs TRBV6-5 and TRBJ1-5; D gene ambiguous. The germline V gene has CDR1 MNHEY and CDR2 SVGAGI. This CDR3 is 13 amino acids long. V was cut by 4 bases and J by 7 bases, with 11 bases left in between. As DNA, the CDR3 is TGTGCCAGCAGTTCGGTGGCCGGGCAGCCCCAGCATTTT. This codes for CASSSVAGQPQHF.

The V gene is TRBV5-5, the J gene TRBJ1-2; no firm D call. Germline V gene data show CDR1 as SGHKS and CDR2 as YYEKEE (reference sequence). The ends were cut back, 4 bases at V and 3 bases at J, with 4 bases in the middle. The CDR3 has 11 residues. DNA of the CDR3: TGTGCCAGCAGCCTGGACTATGGCTACACCTTC. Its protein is CASSLDYGYTF.

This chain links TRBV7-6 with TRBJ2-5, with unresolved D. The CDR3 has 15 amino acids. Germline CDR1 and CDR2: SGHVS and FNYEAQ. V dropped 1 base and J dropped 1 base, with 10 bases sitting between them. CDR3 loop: CASSLVHGFQETQYF. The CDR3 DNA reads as TGTGCCAGCAGCTTAGTTCACGGATTCCAAGAGACCCAGTACTTC. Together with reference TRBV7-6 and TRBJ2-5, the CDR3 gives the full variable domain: GAGVSQSPRYKVTKRGQDVALRCDPISGHVSLYWYRQALGQGPEFLTYFNYEAQQDKSGLPNDRFSAERPEGSISTLTIQRTEQRDSAMYRCASSLVHGFQETQYFGPGTRLLVL.